The source of this TCR beta chain is a study of T-cell memory formation after mild COVID-19. TCR alpha and TCR beta cDNA libraries with sample barcodes and UMIs came from 5'RACE using constant-segment primers. TCRdb reprocessed the 5' RACE reads via MiXCR and lists one record per CDR3 protein. The sample records just over 300,000 distinct CDR3 sequences, roughly 19% being singletons. Germline CDR1 and CDR2: MGHRA and YSYEKL. Trimming shortened V by 1 base and J by 6 bases, and 16 bases separated the two germline ends. The CDR3 is 16 amino acids. The receptor's source is a man between 18 and 35 years old who had mild COVID-19 (a few samples of this study predate the infection). Cell type and time point are not known. V gene TRBV4-1 combines with J gene TRBJ1-5; maybe TRBD1 (6 bases). The specimen was PBMCs or a T cell subset sorted from them (not recorded which). CDR3 sequence (DNA): TGCGCCAGCAGCCAAGCCGTCGGGGGCTTGGGTCAGCCCCAGCATTTT. Residues: CASSQAVGGLGQPQHF.